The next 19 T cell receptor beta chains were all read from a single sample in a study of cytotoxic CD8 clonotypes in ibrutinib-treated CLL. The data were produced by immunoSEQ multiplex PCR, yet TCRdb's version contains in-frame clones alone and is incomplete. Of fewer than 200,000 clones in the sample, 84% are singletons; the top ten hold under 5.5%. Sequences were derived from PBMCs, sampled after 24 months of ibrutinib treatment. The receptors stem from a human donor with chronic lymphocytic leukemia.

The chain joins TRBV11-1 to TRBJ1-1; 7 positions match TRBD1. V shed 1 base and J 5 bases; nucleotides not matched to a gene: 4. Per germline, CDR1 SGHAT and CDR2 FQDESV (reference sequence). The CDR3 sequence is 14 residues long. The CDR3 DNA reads TGTGCCAGCAGCTTAGTTGTCAGGGGGACTGAAGCTTTCTTT. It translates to CASSLVVRGTEAFF.

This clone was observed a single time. CDR3 bases: TGTGCCAGTAGGACGACAGGGTCGAACACTGAAGCTTTCTTT. It codes for CASRTTGSNTEAFF. The V and J genes are TRBV19 and TRBJ1-1, with 7 bases lining up with TRBD1. There are 14 residues in the CDR3. From germline, CDR1 is LNHDA and CDR2 SQIVND (reference sequence). With V trimmed by 6 bases and J by 1 base, 5 bases remained unmatched.

The CDR3 spells CASKRGQGGFQYF. CDR3 DNA: TGTGCCAGCAAGCGGGGACAGGGAGGATTTCAGTACTTC. This rearrangement joins TRBV6-6 to TRBJ2-7; 9 nucleotides align to TRBD1. The germline CDR1 and CDR2 sequences are MNHNY and SVGAGI (reference sequence). After removal of 7 bases from V and 10 bases from J, the junction contained 11 bases not matched to a gene. The CDR3 is 13 amino acids.

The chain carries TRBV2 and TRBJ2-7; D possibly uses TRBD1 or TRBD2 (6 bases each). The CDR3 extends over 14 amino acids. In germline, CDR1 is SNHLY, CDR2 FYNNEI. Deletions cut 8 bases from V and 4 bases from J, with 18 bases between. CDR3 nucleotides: TGTGCCAGCGGAGGGGGGCCAGGGACGTACGAGCAGTACTTC. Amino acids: CASGGGPGTYEQYF.

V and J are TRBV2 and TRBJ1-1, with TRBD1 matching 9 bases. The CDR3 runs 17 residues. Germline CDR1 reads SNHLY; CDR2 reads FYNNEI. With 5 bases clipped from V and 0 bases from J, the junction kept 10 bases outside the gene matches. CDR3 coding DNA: TGTGCCAGCAGTCAATGGGGACAGGGTGGTGTGAACACTGAAGCTTTCTTT. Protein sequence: CASSQWGQGGVNTEAFF.

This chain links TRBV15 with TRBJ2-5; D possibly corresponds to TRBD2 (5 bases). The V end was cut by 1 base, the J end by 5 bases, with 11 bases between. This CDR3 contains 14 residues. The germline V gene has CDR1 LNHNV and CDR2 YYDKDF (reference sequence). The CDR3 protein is CATSRGLGGETQYF. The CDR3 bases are TGTGCCACCAGCAGAGGACTCGGCGGGGAGACCCAGTACTTC.

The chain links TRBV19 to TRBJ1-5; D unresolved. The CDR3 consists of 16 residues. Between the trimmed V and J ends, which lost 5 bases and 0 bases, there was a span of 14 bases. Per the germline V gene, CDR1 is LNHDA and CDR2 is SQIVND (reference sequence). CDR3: CASSAPLGYSNQPQHF. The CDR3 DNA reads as TGTGCCAGTAGTGCTCCCCTGGGATATAGCAATCAGCCCCAGCATTTT.

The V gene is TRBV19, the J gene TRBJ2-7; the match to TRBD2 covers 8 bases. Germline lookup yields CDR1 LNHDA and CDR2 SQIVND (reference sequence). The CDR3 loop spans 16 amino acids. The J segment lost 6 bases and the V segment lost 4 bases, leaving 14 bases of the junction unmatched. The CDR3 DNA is TGTGCCAGTAGTACCTCCTCCGGCCGACTAGCGCCCGAGCAGTACTTC. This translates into CASSTSSGRLAPEQYF.

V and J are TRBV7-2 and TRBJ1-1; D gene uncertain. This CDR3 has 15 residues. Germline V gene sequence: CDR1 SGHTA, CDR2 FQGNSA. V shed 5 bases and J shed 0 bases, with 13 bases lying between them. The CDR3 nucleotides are TGTGCCAGCAGCCCTCGGCGGACCATGAACACTGAAGCTTTCTTT. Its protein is CASSPRRTMNTEAFF. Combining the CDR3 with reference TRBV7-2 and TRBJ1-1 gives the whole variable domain GAGVSQSPSNKVTEKGKDVELRCDPISGHTALYWYRQSLGQGLEFLIYFQGNSAPDKSGLPSDRFSAERTGGSVSTLTIQRTQQEDSAVYLCASSPRRTMNTEAFFGQGTRLTVV.

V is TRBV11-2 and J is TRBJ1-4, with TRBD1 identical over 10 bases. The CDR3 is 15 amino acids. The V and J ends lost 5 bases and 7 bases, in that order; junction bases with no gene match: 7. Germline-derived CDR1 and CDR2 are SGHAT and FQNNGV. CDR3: CASSPTGGRSEKLFF. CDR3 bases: TGTGCCAGCAGCCCGACAGGGGGCCGGAGTGAAAAACTGTTTTTT.

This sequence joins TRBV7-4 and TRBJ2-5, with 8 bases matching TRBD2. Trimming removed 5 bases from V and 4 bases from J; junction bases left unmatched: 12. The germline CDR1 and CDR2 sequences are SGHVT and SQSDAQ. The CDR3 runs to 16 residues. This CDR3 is CASSPTSGGIPETQYF. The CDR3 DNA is TGTGCCAGCAGCCCGACCAGCGGGGGTATCCCAGAGACCCAGTACTTC.

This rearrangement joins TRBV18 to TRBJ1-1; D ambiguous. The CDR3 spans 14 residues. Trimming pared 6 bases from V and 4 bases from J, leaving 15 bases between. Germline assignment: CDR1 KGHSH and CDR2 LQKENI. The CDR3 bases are TGTGCCAGCTCCCTTGACAAGGGTAGCACTGAAGCTTTCTTT. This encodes CASSLDKGSTEAFF.

The CDR3 sequence is CATSGTGEEQYF. DNA for the CDR3: TGTGCCACCTCCGGGACAGGGGAAGAGCAGTACTTC. The chain carries TRBV10-3 and TRBJ2-7; TRBD1 agrees at 10 bases. This CDR3 spans 12 amino acids. V gave up 10 bases and J gave up 7 bases; unmatched junction bases: 7. Germline-derived CDR1 and CDR2 are ENHRY and SYGVKD.

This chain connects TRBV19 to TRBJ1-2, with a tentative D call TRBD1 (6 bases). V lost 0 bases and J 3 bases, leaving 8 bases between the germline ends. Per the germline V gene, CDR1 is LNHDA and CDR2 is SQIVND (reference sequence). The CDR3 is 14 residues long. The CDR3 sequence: CASSIDTGYYGYTF. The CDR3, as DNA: TGTGCCAGTAGTATAGATACAGGGTACTATGGCTACACCTTC.

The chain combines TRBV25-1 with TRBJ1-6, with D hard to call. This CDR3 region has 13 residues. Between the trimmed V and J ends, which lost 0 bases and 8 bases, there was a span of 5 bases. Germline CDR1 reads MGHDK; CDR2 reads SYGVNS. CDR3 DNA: TGTGCCAGCAGTGAATATTTCTATTCACCCCTCCACTTT. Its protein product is CASSEYFYSPLHF.

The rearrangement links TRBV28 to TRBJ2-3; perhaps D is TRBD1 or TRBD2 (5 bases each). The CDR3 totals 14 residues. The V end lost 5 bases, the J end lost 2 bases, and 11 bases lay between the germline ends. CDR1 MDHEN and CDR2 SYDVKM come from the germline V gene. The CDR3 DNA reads TGTGCCAGCAGTCTACCGGGACCCACAGATACGCAGTATTTT. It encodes CASSLPGPTDTQYF.

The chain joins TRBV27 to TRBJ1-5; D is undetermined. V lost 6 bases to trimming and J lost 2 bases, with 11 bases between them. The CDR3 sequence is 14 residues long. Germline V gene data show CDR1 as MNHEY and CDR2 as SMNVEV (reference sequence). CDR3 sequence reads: CASSPVGRNQPQHF. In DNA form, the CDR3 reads TGTGCCAGCAGCCCAGTGGGTCGCAATCAGCCCCAGCATTTT.

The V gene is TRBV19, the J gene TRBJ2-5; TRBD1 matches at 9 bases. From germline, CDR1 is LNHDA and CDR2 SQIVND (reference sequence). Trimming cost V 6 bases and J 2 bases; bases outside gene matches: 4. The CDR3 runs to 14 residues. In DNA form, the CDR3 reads TGTGCCAGTAGAGATGACAGGGGGCAAGAGACCCAGTACTTC. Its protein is CASRDDRGQETQYF.

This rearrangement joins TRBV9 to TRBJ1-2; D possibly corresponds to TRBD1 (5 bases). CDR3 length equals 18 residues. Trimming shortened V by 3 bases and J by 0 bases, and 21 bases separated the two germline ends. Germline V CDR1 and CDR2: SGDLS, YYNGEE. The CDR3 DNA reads TGTGCCAGCAGCGGAAGGAAATCCCACGGGGGAGCTAACTATGGCTACACCTTC. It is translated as CASSGRKSHGGANYGYTF.